This entry lists 14 T cell receptor beta chains sequenced from one sample in a study of Ad26.COV2.S vaccination and SARS-CoV-2 variants (dated by TCRdb to the early 2020s). The treatment or condition tag for this specimen amounts to: around 19 received Ad26.COV2.S at low or high dose, single or two shots; five or six received placebo; per-sample allocation not given. Repertoires of vaccine and placebo recipients were sequenced from samples taken on day 63 after the first injection. Receptor amplification or capture employed the immunoSEQ multiplex PCR assay. TCRdb obtained this table from immuneACCESS and retained in-frame rearrangements with V and J assigned. These tables miss some clones; where compared with another copy, unresolved V genes account for less than half of the shortfall, and the remainder is unexplained. In this sample the table shows 380,000 or so clones, 85% to 90% of which occur a single time. About 4.6% of the sample lies in the top ten.

Sequenced material: peripheral blood, taken in a trial of Ad26.COV2.S vaccine versus placebo. These receptors were collected from a person aged 18-65 years who received the Ad26.COV2.S COVID-19 vaccine or a placebo.

CDR3 in DNA: TGTGCCAGCAGTTACTCGAGGGGGGGAACTAATGAAAAACTGTTTTTT. This codes for CASSYSRGGTNEKLFF. The chain couples TRBV6-5 to TRBJ1-4; D possibly corresponds to TRBD1 (6 bases). CDR1 is MNHEY, CDR2 SVGAGI, per germline. V shed 0 bases and J shed 1 base, with 9 bases lying between them. The CDR3 extends over 16 amino acids.

The chain combines TRBV6-6 with TRBJ1-1; tentative D call: TRBD1 (6 bases). This CDR3 comprises 11 residues. Trimming removed 6 bases at V and 8 bases at J, with 10 bases between. Germline assignment: CDR1 MNHNY and CDR2 SVGAGI (reference sequence). The CDR3 spells CASRQGHEAFF. CDR3 DNA sequence: TGTGCCAGCAGGCAGGGACACGAAGCTTTCTTT.

The chain combines TRBV20-1 with TRBJ1-5; no firm D call. Trimming stripped 3 bases from V and 4 bases from J, with 13 bases between. CDR3 length equals 14 residues. From germline, CDR1 is DFQATT and CDR2 SNEGSKA (reference sequence). CDR3 in DNA: TGCAGTGCTAGTGAAGGGTTTTGGAATCAGCCCCAGCATTTT. As protein: CSASEGFWNQPQHF.

This clone was found once. The chain employs TRBV28 and TRBJ2-1; the D gene is possibly TRBD1 (6 bases). Germline CDR1 and CDR2: MDHEN and SYDVKM. Trimming removed 7 bases at V and 10 bases at J, with 26 bases between. This CDR3 has 16 amino acids. The DNA for the CDR3 is TGTGCCAGCACCCCGACCGTAGCGTCCAGGGGCGGGGAGCAGTTCTTC. Protein: CASTPTVASRGGEQFF.

V gene TRBV4-3 combines with J gene TRBJ1-1; weak D call: TRBD1 (5 bases). Trimming cost V 0 bases and J 2 bases, with 10 bases left between them. CDR1 is LGHNA, CDR2 YSLEER, per germline. This CDR3 has 15 residues. CDR3 region: CASSQDGGSNTEAFF. In nucleotides, the CDR3 is TGCGCCAGCAGCCAAGATGGGGGATCCAACACTGAAGCTTTCTTT.

The rearrangement links TRBV29-1 to TRBJ2-1; 7 positions match TRBD2. Germline CDR1 and CDR2: SQVTM and ANQGSEA. The CDR3 is 14 amino acids. V trimming: 4 bases; J trimming: 0 bases; junction bases outside the gene matches: 3. For the CDR3, the DNA is TGCAGCGTTGTTCGGGGGGACTCCTACAATGAGCAGTTCTTC. It encodes CSVVRGDSYNEQFF.

This chain uses TRBV6-5 with TRBJ1-5, with D unclear. Germline CDR1 and CDR2: MNHEY and SVGAGI. With 8 bases removed from V and 2 bases from J, the gap between germline ends came to 13 bases. CDR3 size: 14 residues. In DNA form, the CDR3 reads TGTGCCAGCCCCGGACCTGGGGGCAATCAGCCCCAGCATTTT. It encodes CASPGPGGNQPQHF.

Only one count was recorded for this clone. The J gene is TRBJ2-3, the V gene TRBV2, with 7 bases fitting TRBD1. The CDR3 extends over 14 amino acids. V gave up 7 bases and J gave up 1 base; unmatched junction bases: 5. Germline CDR1 SNHLY, CDR2 FYNNEI. CDR3 bases: TGTGCCAGCAAAGGGGGCAGGGGCACAGATACGCAGTATTTT. Translated: CASKGGRGTDTQYF. Looking up the rest from reference TRBV2 and TRBJ2-3 gives the full variable domain: EPEVTQTPSHQVTQMGQEVILRCVPISNHLYFYWYRQILGQKVEFLVSFYNNEISEKSEIFDDQFSVERPDGSNFTLKIRSTKLEDSAMYFCASKGGRGTDTQYFGPGTRLTVL.

The CDR3 is CASSVASVGGGNKYNEQFF. For the CDR3, the DNA is TGTGCCAGCAGCGTAGCAAGCGTGGGCGGGGGGAACAAATACAATGAGCAGTTCTTC. This chain joins TRBV9 and TRBJ2-1, with 8 bases matching TRBD2. V was clipped by 0 bases and J by 4 bases; unmatched bases: 15. Germline loops: CDR1 SGDLS, CDR2 YYNGEE. There are 19 residues in the CDR3.

In this sample, this clone turned up a few times. The V and J genes are TRBV10-3 and TRBJ2-7; the D gene is possibly TRBD2 (6 bases). This CDR3 has 13 residues. Trimming removed 6 bases at V and 4 bases at J, with 13 bases between. Germline values: CDR1 ENHRY, CDR2 SYGVKD. The chain's CDR3 is CAIRGGLKYEQYF. The CDR3 nucleotides read TGTGCCATCAGGGGGGGACTGAAGTACGAGCAGTACTTC.

This clone has only one observation. The chain joins TRBV15 to TRBJ2-5; 9 bases line up with TRBD2. CDR3 length: 17 residues. Germline CDR1 is LNHNV and CDR2 is YYDKDF (reference sequence). The junction had 13 bases not matched to a gene; V was cut back by 3 bases and J by 5 bases. The CDR3 region is CATSSPGVAGVRETQYF. The CDR3 DNA follows: TGTGCCACCAGCAGCCCTGGAGTAGCGGGAGTAAGGGAGACCCAGTACTTC.

The V gene is TRBV3-1 (or the pseudogene TRBV3-2), the J gene TRBJ2-3; perhaps TRBD1 as D (5 bases). Trimming took off 0 bases at V and 4 bases at J, with 11 bases between the two ends. The V gene's germline CDR1 is LGHDT and CDR2 YNNKEL (reference sequence). The CDR3 extends over 15 amino acids. The CDR3 here is CASSQDNSRADTQYF. The CDR3 DNA reads as TGTGCCAGCAGCCAAGATAATAGCAGGGCAGATACGCAGTATTTT.

This sequence joins TRBV10-3 and TRBJ1-5; D is unclear. V lost 10 bases, J lost 3 bases, and 16 bases lay in between. The CDR3 covers 14 residues. Germline CDR1 ENHRY, CDR2 SYGVKD. This chain's CDR3 is CATRRGDNNQPQHF. The CDR3 DNA reads as TGTGCCACTCGACGGGGAGATAACAATCAGCCCCAGCATTTT.

This rearrangement joins TRBV7-9 to TRBJ2-1; a possible D gene is TRBD1 (6 bases). Germline V gives CDR1 SEHNR, CDR2 FQNEAQ (reference sequence). The CDR3 has 16 residues. Deletions cut 5 bases from V and 6 bases from J, with 20 bases between. The CDR3 loop reads CASSPPDRIKSNEQFF. For the CDR3, the DNA is TGTGCCAGCAGCCCGCCCGACAGGATAAAGAGCAATGAGCAGTTCTTC.